This TCR beta chain comes out of a study of metastatic and nonmetastatic thyroid tumors (dated by TCRdb to the early 2020s). Regarding the study in general: For patients with malignant and with benign thyroid disease, the researchers compared repertoires between peripheral blood samples and tumor or nodule tissue samples.

With respect to this clone: Its recognized antigen is unknown. Within one base of it there is no much larger clone, and no base qualities were kept.

Libraries were built with PCR. The listed sequencing device is Illumina HiSeq 4000. High-throughput sequencing was used to profile the TCR beta-chain CDR3 region of every patient. Processing in the source paper ran as follows. Drawing on CDR3 differences between clinicopathological groups, the researchers built a classifier meant to tell apart patients with distant-metastatic papillary thyroid cancer. The Shannon index was used to assess repertoire diversity, and the Morisita-Horn index was used to assess tumor-blood repertoire similarity. In TCRdb, the public reads were trimmed at Q25 with fastp and aligned with MiXCR, with productive beta chains retained. The V and J calls come from TCRdb's annotation, not from the publication. This sample gives 13,000 or so clones in total; roughly a third of them show up just once. Of the sample, roughly 12% falls within the top ten clones. A distance of 11 bases separates the germline ends of V and J, which lose 2 bases and 6 bases respectively. The CDR3 runs 14 amino acids, cysteine and phenylalanine included. Only the CDR3 region is kept as DNA, spanning 42 bases read in frame from base 1. According to the germline V gene, CDR1 reads SGHTA and CDR2 reads FQGNSA.

Study-wide conclusions, independent of this receptor: In both blood and tumor samples, malignant tumors were reported to have significantly higher TCR beta diversity than benign nodules.

No patient had received any treatment before thyroid surgery. The study retrospectively analysed patient clinical samples collected from about 2012 to 2019 using T-cell receptor beta sequencing. The receptor comes from a male donor with papillary thyroid cancer or a benign thyroid nodule (not recorded which). Some clones in this sample may be carry-over from other donors' samples. Material: tumor tissue. The chain employs TRBV7-2 and TRBJ1-5, with the D segment identity uncertain. Read as DNA, the sequence is TGTGCCAGCAGCTTAAGTCAGGTAGCTCAGCCCCAGCATTTT. This translates into CASSLSQVAQPQHF.